The entry that follows covers one TCR beta chain sequence. Its antigen is undetermined. The data derive from a study of T cell responses to AZD1222 COVID-19 vaccine. Overall study context: The study pooled second doses at about 4 or about 12 weeks.

The repertoire was sequenced with immunoSEQ multiplex PCR; TCRdb's copy has only in-frame clones and lacks some. This table holds about 110,000 clones, roughly 90% found once. General study results and limits: Spike was spanned by vaccine-associated CD4 TCRs, which were dominant at 160-218 and 743-854. Donors skewed white British and female; clonal diversity was possibly underestimated.

CDR3 length equals 13 residues. Trimming at V came to 7 bases and at J to 6 bases, leaving 6 bases not matched to a gene. The germline CDR1 and CDR2 sequences are SEHNR and FQNEAQ (reference sequence). This sequence joins TRBV7-9 and TRBJ1-2, with 9 bases that match TRBD1. The sequence was collected from an adult in good health. This specimen was peripheral blood, taken on day 0 of AZD1222 vaccination. This CDR3 reads CASNGQGKDGYTF. CDR3 DNA: TGTGCCAGCAACGGACAGGGGAAGGATGGCTACACCTTC.